The 8 T cell receptor beta chains in this list originate from one sample, sequenced in a study of CD8+ T cells in alopecia areata. Sequencing used cDNA as its template, made by extracting RNA and reverse transcribing it. Sequencing was performed with immunoSEQ multiplex PCR; in TCRdb, only in-frame clones are kept and a portion is missing. In the table there are around 290,000 clones, 55% to 75% of which are singletons. Treatment of the sample: oral pan-JAK inhibitor, 5-10 mg twice daily. Material: CD4+ T cells sorted from blood, obtained at week 24, from a patient treated with tofacitinib. The receptors come from a human donor with alopecia areata.

The rearrangement joins TRBV6-4 to TRBJ2-7; 9 nucleotides line up with TRBD2. The junction had 4 bases not matched to a gene; V was cut back by 4 bases and J by 6 bases. The CDR3 loop spans 13 amino acids. CDR1 MRHNA and CDR2 SNTAGT come from the germline V gene. Here the CDR3 DNA reads TGTGCCAGCAGTGCAGAACTAGCGGGCGAGCAGTACTTC. Translating it yields CASSAELAGEQYF.

V is TRBV27 and J is TRBJ2-1; D unclear. This CDR3 is 12 amino acids long. Germline V gene sequence: CDR1 MNHEY, CDR2 SMNVEV (reference sequence). Trimming took off 5 bases at V and 12 bases at J, with 14 bases between the two ends. CDR3 nucleotide sequence: TGTGCCAGCAGTCCCCTTAGAGGCGGGCAGTTCTTC. Protein product: CASSPLRGGQFF.

The chain has TRBV6-5 and TRBJ1-3; D call uncertain. The germline gives CDR1 MNHEY, CDR2 SVGAGI. The CDR3 runs 13 residues. Trimming took 6 bases from V and 4 from J, leaving 10 bases between them. The CDR3 DNA reads TGTGCCAGCAGAACGTCGACGGGAAACACCATATATTTT. Translating it yields CASRTSTGNTIYF.

This chain links TRBV30 with TRBJ1-5; possibly TRBD1 for D (6 bases). The germline V gene encodes CDR1 GTSNPN and CDR2 SVGIG (reference sequence). The CDR3 covers 12 residues. Deletions cut 4 bases from V and 2 bases from J, with 6 bases between. In DNA, the CDR3 is TGTGCCTGGAACAGGGGCAATCAGCCCCAGCATTTT. Protein: CAWNRGNQPQHF.

The chain combines TRBV30 with TRBJ1-2; possibly TRBD1 for D (5 bases). V was trimmed by 2 bases and J by 5 bases, leaving 9 bases between them. Germline-derived CDR1 and CDR2 are GTSNPN and SVGIG (reference sequence). The CDR3 totals 12 residues. In nucleotides, the CDR3 is TGTGCCTGGAGTCCCAGGACATATGGCTACACCTTC. Protein product: CAWSPRTYGYTF.

V usage is TRBV15 and J usage is TRBJ1-2; D is undetermined. From germline, CDR1 is LNHNV and CDR2 YYDKDF (reference sequence). V was cut by 2 bases and J by 4 bases, with 11 bases left in between. The CDR3 covers 14 residues. The DNA of the CDR3 is TGTGCCACCAGCAGACAGCAAGTCAGCTATGGCTACACCTTC. This sequence encodes CATSRQQVSYGYTF.

This chain joins TRBV2 and TRBJ2-5; 7 bases fit TRBD1. V shed 3 bases and J 5 bases; nucleotides not matched to a gene: 3. Germline V gives CDR1 SNHLY, CDR2 FYNNEI. This CDR3 contains 13 residues. CDR3 loop: CASSDQGGETQYF. The CDR3 DNA sequence: TGTGCCAGCAGTGATCAAGGGGGCGAGACCCAGTACTTC.

The chain joins TRBV25-1 to TRBJ1-5, with a possible D match to TRBD1 (6 bases). CDR3 length: 15 amino acids. V was shortened by 8 bases and J by 0 bases, with 14 bases between the two germline ends. Germline V gene lookup returns CDR1 MGHDK and CDR2 SYGVNS. The CDR3 region has the DNA TGTGCCAGCTCTGGAGGGGGAGTTAGCAATCAGCCCCAGCATTTT. It yields the protein CASSGGGVSNQPQHF.